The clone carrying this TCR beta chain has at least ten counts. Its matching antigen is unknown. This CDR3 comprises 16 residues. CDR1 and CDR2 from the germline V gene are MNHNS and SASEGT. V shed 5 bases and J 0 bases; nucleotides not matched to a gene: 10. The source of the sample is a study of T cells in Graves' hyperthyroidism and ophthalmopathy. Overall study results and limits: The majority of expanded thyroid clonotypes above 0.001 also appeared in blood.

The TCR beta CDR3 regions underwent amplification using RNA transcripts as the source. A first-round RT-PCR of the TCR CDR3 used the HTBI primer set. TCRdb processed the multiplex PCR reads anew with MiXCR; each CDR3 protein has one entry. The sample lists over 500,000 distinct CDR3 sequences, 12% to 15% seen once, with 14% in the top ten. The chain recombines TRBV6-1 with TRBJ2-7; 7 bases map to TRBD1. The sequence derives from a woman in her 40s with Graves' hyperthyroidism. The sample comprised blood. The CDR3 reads CASSSQGGRVSYEQYF. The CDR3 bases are TGTGCCAGCAGTTCGCAAGGGGGCAGGGTCTCCTACGAGCAGTACTTC.